The rows below give T cell receptor beta chains drawn from one sample of a study of shared clonotypes between healthy human individuals. Produced via immunoSEQ multiplex PCR; TCRdb's table is partial and in-frame only. The repertoire holds roughly 1,800,000 clones, with approximately 94% as singletons. The sequenced sample consisted of naive CD8+ T cells sorted from blood. The source is a man aged 18 to 35 in good health. The CDR3 runs from the conserved cysteine through the conserved F or W. The D gene is left open where the match is weak. Clone size is stated in some rows and not others, as once, few, many or a class when expanded.

J gene	V gene	clone size	D gene	CDR3 DNA	CDR3 protein
TRBJ1-1	TRBV5-6	-	-	TGTGCCAGCAGCTTGGAAGGGACACGGGTGAACACTGAAGCTTTCTTT	CASSLEGTRVNTEAFF
TRBJ1-1	TRBV7-3	few	-	TGTGCCAGCAGCTTAACTTACAACACTGAAGCTTTCTTT	CASSLTYNTEAFF
TRBJ1-1	TRBV6-5	-	-	TGTGCCAGCAGGACACAGAACACTGAAGCTTTCTTT	CASRTQNTEAFF
TRBJ2-1	TRBV2	-	-	TGTGCCAGCACCGGAGATAGCGGACCCTACAATGAGCAGTTCTTC	CASTGDSGPYNEQFF
TRBJ1-5	TRBV28	-	TRBD1	TGTGCCAGCAGTTTGGTCAGGGGGGCAAATCAGCCCCAGCATTTT	CASSLVRGANQPQHF
TRBJ2-4	TRBV11-1	-	-	TGTGCCAGCAGCCTCTGGGCAGGGGAAAAAAACATTCAGTACTTC	CASSLWAGEKNIQYF
TRBJ2-1	TRBV5-4	once	-	TGTGCCAGCAGCTTGGAGGGGGGTAGCGCCTACAATGAGCAGTTCTTC	CASSLEGGSAYNEQFF
TRBJ2-3	TRBV5-1	once	-	TGCGCCAGCAGCGGGGGGGCTATGAGCACAGATACGCAGTATTTT	CASSGGAMSTDTQYF
TRBJ2-7	TRBV15	-	-	TGTGCCACCAGCAGAGAAGGGACGAGCTCCTACGAGCAGTACTTC	CATSREGTSSYEQYF
TRBJ2-3	TRBV4-2	-	-	TGTGCCAGCAGCCAAGTCGATCCCACAGATACGCAGTATTTT	CASSQVDPTDTQYF
TRBJ2-5	TRBV6-5	once	-	TGTGCCAGCAGTTACTCTAAAGAGACCCAGTACTTC	CASSYSKETQYF
TRBJ2-2	TRBV4-1	-	-	TGCGCCAGCAGCCAAGGAACTCTCACCGGGGAGCTGTTTTTT	CASSQGTLTGELFF
TRBJ1-6	TRBV2	-	TRBD1	TGTGCCAGCAGTGAAAGGGGGCAAAAATTACCCAATTCACCCCTCCACTTT	CASSERGQKLPNSPLHF
TRBJ1-5	TRBV4-1	-	TRBD1	TGCGCCAGCAGCCAAGAAGCCGACAGGGGAGGACAGCCCCAGCATTTT	CASSQEADRGGQPQHF
TRBJ2-3	TRBV27	-	-	TGTGCCAGCAGTTCGTATCTAGATACGCAGTATTTT	CASSSYLDTQYF
TRBJ2-3	TRBV18	-	-	TGTGCCAGCTCACCCCGACAAGAAGGCACAGATACGCAGTATTTT	CASSPRQEGTDTQYF
TRBJ2-1	TRBV11-3	-	TRBD2	TGTGCCAGCAGCTCACCCGGGACTAGCGGGAGTTGGTACAATGAGCAGTTCTTC	CASSSPGTSGSWYNEQFF
TRBJ1-4	TRBV7-9	-	-	TGTGCCAGCAGCCCTAGCCCAGGGACAACCCCCTTGGATGAAAAACTGTTTTTT	CASSPSPGTTPLDEKLFF
TRBJ1-1	TRBV11-2	-	-	TGTGCCAGCAGCTTATCAGTGAACACTGAAGCTTTCTTT	CASSLSVNTEAFF
TRBJ2-3	TRBV25-1	once	-	TGTGCCAGCAGCCCATTTACAGCCCTTAGCACAGATACGCAGTATTTT	CASSPFTALSTDTQYF
TRBJ1-2	TRBV5-6	-	TRBD1	TGTGCCAGCAGCCACGACGGACAGGGAATCGGCGGCTACACCTTC	CASSHDGQGIGGYTF
TRBJ2-2	TRBV5-1	few	-	TGCGCCAGCAGCTGGGATGACACCGGGGAGCTGTTTTTT	CASSWDDTGELFF
TRBJ2-3	TRBV28	-	-	TGTGCCAGCAGCGTAGGGGTGGACACAGATACGCAGTATTTT	CASSVGVDTDTQYF
TRBJ2-1	TRBV7-2	-	-	TGTGCCAGCAGCTTATCCACATGGACGAGCTCCTACAATGAGCAGTTCTTC	CASSLSTWTSSYNEQFF
TRBJ2-7	TRBV13	-	-	TGTGCCAGCAGCTTAAGAGGGGCGAGCTACGAGCAGTACTTC	CASSLRGASYEQYF
TRBJ1-1	TRBV7-9	once	-	TGTGCCAGCAGCGGCGGGCTCATGAACACTGAAGCTTTCTTT	CASSGGLMNTEAFF
TRBJ2-7	TRBV7-2	-	TRBD2	TGTGCCAGCAGCCCCTATAGCGGGGGGATAACCTACGAGCAGTACTTC	CASSPYSGGITYEQYF
TRBJ2-7	TRBV6-1	-	TRBD1	TGTGCCAGCAGTGACCACAGGGGGCCCTACGAGCAGTACTTC	CASSDHRGPYEQYF
TRBJ2-3	TRBV28	-	-	TGTGCCAGCAGTCCCGGTAGAACCCTTTCCCTAAGCACAGATACGCAGTATTTT	CASSPGRTLSLSTDTQYF
TRBJ1-2	TRBV6-1	once	TRBD1	TGTGCCAGCCACGCTTCGGGGACAGCCTATGGCTACACCTTC	CASHASGTAYGYTF
TRBJ1-1	TRBV30	-	-	TGTGCCGGATACAGGGTGTTGAACACTGAAGCTTTCTTT	CAGYRVLNTEAFF
TRBJ2-1	TRBV7-2	-	-	TGTGCCAGCAGCACCGGGGGCGGTGAGCAGTTCTTC	CASSTGGGEQFF
TRBJ2-6	TRBV29-1	-	-	TGCAGCGTTGTAGTTCTTAGCTCTGGGGCCAACGTCCTGACTTTC	CSVVVLSSGANVLTF
TRBJ2-5	TRBV7-9	-	TRBD2	TGTGCCAGCAGCTTAGAACTAGCGGGGTCCAGAGAGACCCAGTACTTC	CASSLELAGSRETQYF
TRBJ2-5	TRBV13	-	-	TGTGCCAGCAGCCAGCCAGGGGAAGAGACCCAGTACTTC	CASSQPGEETQYF
TRBJ2-7	TRBV9	-	TRBD2	TGTGCCAGCAGCGTAGGTAGCGGGGGCTCCTACGAGCAGTACTTC	CASSVGSGGSYEQYF
TRBJ2-1	TRBV30	-	-	TGTGCCTGTGAGGACGGTTGGAGCTCCTACAATGAGCAGTTCTTC	CACEDGWSSYNEQFF
TRBJ1-2	TRBV27	-	TRBD1	TGTGCCAGCAGTTTCCTACAGGGGGCAGGTAATGGCTACACCTTC	CASSFLQGAGNGYTF
TRBJ2-1	TRBV10-2	-	TRBD2	TGCGCCAGCAGTCCCGGGACTAGCGGGACCTCCTACCCGTTCTTC	CASSPGTSGTSYPFF
TRBJ1-2	TRBV7-9	-	TRBD1	TGTGCCAGCGGGGGACAGGATAACTATGGCTACACCTTC	CASGGQDNYGYTF
TRBJ2-4	TRBV6-5	-	-	TGTGCCAGCAGCGAGGAGTTCGTAGCCAAAAACATTCAGTACTTC	CASSEEFVAKNIQYF
TRBJ2-2	TRBV19	-	-	TGTGCCAGTAGTATCGGCTGGGGCATCGACACCGGGGAGCTGTTTTTT	CASSIGWGIDTGELFF
TRBJ2-1	TRBV25-1	-	-	TGTGCCAGCAGGACCCGACTAGATGGTGAGCAGTTCTTC	CASRTRLDGEQFF
TRBJ2-7	TRBV6-1	-	TRBD2	TGTGCCAGCAGTGATCTCCAGCGGGGGAGCTACGAGCAGTACTTC	CASSDLQRGSYEQYF
TRBJ1-4	TRBV19	-	-	TGTGCCAGTAGTATGGACACGGAGGAAAAACTGTTTTTT	CASSMDTEEKLFF
TRBJ2-7	TRBV27	-	-	TGTGCCAGCAGTTTATCCCCAGGGGGGGGATACGAGCAGTACTTC	CASSLSPGGGYEQYF